This TCR beta chain appears in the sequencing data of a study of identical twins (TCRdb year 2016). Looking at the study overall: To test whether fetal clonotypes persist, the study used deep sequencing on TCR alpha and beta repertoires from monozygotic twins, unrelated adults of various ages, and cord blood. To rule out contamination, the twin experiments were replicated at different times with different library preparation protocols.

Every donor in the study was a healthy Caucasian. Miltenyi CD45RO+ enrichment and human naive T-cell isolation kits were used to isolate memory (CD45RO+) and naive T cells from PBMC. The full study reports these points: Abundant cord blood beta clonotypes had fewer insertions, young adult naive repertoires showed a similar but weaker trend, and memory repertoires showed no such trend. Compared with coincidental sharing between unrelated individuals, out-of-frame TCR alpha sequences shared between twins had an excess of sequences with low generation probability. Recombination models systematically underestimated out-of-frame TCR alpha sharing in monozygotic twins but agreed with sharing between unrelated individuals. Invariant T cells such as MAIT and iNKT could partly confound zero-insertion analyses, though diverse VJ usage argued against this for most clonotypes. Excess twin sharing in beta out-of-frame sequences was weaker because fewer shared sequences lowered the signal-to-noise ratio. Because the same donors could not be followed over many years, the conclusions relied on cross-sectional statistical analysis.

Library creation used 5' RACE. Sequencing used an Illumina HiSeq 2000. Template switching introduced a universal primer binding site; the final cDNA contained a unique molecular identifier, enabling accurate counting of TCR cDNA molecules. First-strand cDNA for TCR alpha and beta chains was synthesized from specific primers in the conserved constant-segment region. Each cDNA library was double barcoded, with a SMART-Mk sample barcode plus Illumina barcodes, to control for contamination. TruSeq adapter sequences and Illumina sample barcodes were added in two successive PCR steps. Sequencing of the TCR alpha and beta cDNA libraries was done on the Illumina HiSeq platform using custom primers. The study's processing was this. MiGEC was used to process raw reads and extract unique molecular identifiers, and MiXCR was used to find CDR3 positions. For each individual, recombination models were inferred using an EM algorithm with the repgenHMM and IGoR tools. Shared clonotypes were analyzed with the tcR package in R, and sharing was normalized by the product of cloneset sizes. To study raw recombination free of thymic and clonal selection effects, out-of-frame nonproductive sequences were analyzed. TCRdb itself trimmed the public reads at Q25 with fastp, ran MiXCR and retained productive beta chains. Each CDR3 protein appears once, grouped with its most common genes and DNA. These V and J calls rely on TCRdb rather than the paper's analysis. The sample profile shows fewer than 250,000 distinct CDR3 sequences; 9.4% of them were found once. The ten largest clonotypes hold around 5.1% of the sample.

Including the terminal cysteine and phenylalanine, the CDR3 comprises 13 residues. Only the CDR3 portion is preserved as DNA: 39 bases, with reading frame beginning at the first base. The junction shows trimming of 8 bases on V and 10 bases on J, and the gene matches do not reach 10 bases of it. CDR1 and CDR2 (SQVTM, ANQGSEA) derive from the germline V gene. In this sample, this clonotype turned up many times. No antigen is known for it. There are no base qualities to consult, and no much larger clone falls within one base. Sequencing was done on a sample of memory (CD45RO+) T cells sorted from blood. What the cell subset or site label conveys for this sample: CD45RO+ enriched T cells. The clonotype comes from a woman aged 18 to 35 in good health. The V gene is TRBV29-1 and the J gene is TRBJ2-1; 11 bases in the middle match TRBD2. In nucleotide form, the sequence is TGCAGCTTCGACCCGGGACTAGCGGACGAGCAGTTCTTC. This is translated as CSFDPGLADEQFF.